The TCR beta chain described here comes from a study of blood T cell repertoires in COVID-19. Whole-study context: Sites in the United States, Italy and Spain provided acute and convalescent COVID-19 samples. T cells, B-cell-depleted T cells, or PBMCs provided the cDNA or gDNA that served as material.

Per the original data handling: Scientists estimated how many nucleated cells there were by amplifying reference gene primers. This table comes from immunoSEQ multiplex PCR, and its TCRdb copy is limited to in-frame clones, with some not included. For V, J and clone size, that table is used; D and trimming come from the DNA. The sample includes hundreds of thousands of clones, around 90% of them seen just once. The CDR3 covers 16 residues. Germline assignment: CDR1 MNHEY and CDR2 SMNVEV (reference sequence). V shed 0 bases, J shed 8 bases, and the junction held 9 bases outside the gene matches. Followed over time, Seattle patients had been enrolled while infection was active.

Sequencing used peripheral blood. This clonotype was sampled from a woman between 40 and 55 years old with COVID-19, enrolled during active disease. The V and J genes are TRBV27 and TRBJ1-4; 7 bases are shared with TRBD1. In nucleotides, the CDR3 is TGTGCCAGCAGTTTATCAACTGCACAGGGGTTAGAAAAACTGTTTTTT. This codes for CASSLSTAQGLEKLFF.